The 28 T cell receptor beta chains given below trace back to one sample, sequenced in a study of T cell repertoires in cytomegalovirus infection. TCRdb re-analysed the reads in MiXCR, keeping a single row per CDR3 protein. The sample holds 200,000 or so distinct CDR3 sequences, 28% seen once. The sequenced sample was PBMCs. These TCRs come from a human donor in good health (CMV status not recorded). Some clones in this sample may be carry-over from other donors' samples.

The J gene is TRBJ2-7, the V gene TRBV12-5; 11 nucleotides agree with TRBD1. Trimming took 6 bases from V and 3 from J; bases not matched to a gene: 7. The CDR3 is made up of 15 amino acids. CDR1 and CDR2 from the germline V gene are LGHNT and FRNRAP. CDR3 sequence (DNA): TGTGCTAGTGGCCCCGGACAGGGGGCTCTCTACGAGCAGTACTTC. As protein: CASGPGQGALYEQYF.

The CDR3 loop is CSALPYRGRTEAFF. CDR3 DNA: TGCAGTGCTTTACCGTACAGGGGGCGAACTGAAGCTTTCTTT. The chain employs TRBV20-1 and TRBJ1-1; 9 bases match TRBD1. This CDR3 spans 14 amino acids. Trimming at V came to 5 bases and at J to 5 bases, leaving 9 bases not matched to a gene. The germline CDR1 and CDR2 sequences are DFQATT and SNEGSKA (reference sequence).

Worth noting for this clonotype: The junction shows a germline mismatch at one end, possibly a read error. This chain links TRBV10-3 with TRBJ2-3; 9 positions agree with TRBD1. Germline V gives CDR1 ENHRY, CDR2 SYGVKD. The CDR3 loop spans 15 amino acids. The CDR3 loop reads CAVSPDRGIADTQYF. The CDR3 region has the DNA TGTGCCGTCAGCCCTGACAGGGGGATTGCAGATACGCAGTATTTT.

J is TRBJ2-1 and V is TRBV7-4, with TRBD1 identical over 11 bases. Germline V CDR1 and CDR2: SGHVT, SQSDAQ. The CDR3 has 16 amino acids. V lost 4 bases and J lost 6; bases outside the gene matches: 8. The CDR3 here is CASSYLPGTGGNEQFF. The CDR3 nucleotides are TGTGCCAGCAGCTACCTCCCCGGGACAGGGGGCAATGAGCAGTTCTTC.

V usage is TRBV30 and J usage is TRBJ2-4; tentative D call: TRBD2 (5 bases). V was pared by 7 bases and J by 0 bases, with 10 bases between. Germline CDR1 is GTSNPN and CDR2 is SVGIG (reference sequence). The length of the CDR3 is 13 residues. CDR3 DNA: TGTGCCTTCAGGACTGGAGCCAAAAACATTCAGTACTTC. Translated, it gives CAFRTGAKNIQYF.

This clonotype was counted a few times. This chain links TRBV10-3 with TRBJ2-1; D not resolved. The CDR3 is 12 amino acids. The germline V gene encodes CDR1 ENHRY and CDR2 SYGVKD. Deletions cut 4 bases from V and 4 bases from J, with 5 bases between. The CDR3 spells CAISGSYNEQFF. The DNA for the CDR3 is TGTGCCATCAGTGGCTCGTACAATGAGCAGTTCTTC.

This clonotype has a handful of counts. CDR3 protein: CSASIPDRVGKLFF. As DNA, the CDR3 is TGCAGTGCTAGTATTCCTGACAGGGTTGGAAAACTGTTTTTT. The chain couples TRBV20-1 to TRBJ1-4, with 7 bases fitting TRBD1. V was clipped by 3 bases and J by 10 bases; unmatched bases: 11. Germline CDR1 reads DFQATT; CDR2 reads SNEGSKA (reference sequence). CDR3 length equals 14 residues.

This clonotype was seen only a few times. Here the CDR3 DNA reads TGTGCCAGCAGCTTAGATCGAGAGGGGAGGACGCAGTATTTT. Translation gives CASSLDREGRTQYF. The V call is TRBV11-2, the J call TRBJ2-3; D possibly corresponds to TRBD2 (6 bases). CDR3 length: 14 residues. Looked up from germline, CDR1 is SGHAT and CDR2 is FQNNGV. V was clipped by 0 bases and J by 9 bases, with 13 bases between them.

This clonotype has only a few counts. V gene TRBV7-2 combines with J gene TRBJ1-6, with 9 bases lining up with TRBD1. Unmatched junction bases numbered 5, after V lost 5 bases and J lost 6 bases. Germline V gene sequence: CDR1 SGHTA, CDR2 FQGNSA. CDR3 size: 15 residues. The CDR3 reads CASSPPGQGNSPLHF. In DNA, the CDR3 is TGTGCCAGCAGCCCTCCGGGACAGGGTAATTCACCCCTCCACTTT.

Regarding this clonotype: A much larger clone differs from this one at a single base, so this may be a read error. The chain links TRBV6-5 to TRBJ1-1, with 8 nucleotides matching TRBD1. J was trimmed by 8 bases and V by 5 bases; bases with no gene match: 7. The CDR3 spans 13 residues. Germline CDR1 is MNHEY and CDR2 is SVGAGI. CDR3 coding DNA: TGTGCCAGCAGTCGTGGACAGGGAGGAGAAGCTTTCTTT. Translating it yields CASSRGQGGEAFF.

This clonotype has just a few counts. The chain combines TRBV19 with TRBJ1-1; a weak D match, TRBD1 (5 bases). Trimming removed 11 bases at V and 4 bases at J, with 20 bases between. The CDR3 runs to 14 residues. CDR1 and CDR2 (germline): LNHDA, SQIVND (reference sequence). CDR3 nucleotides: TGTGCCTCCAAATCGCGTGCTAGGGGCACTGAAGCTTTCTTT. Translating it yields CASKSRARGTEAFF. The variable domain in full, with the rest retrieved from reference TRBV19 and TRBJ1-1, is DGGITQSPKYLFRKEGQNVTLSCEQNLNHDAMYWYRQDPGQGLRLIYYSQIVNDFQKGDIAEGYSVSREKKESFPLTVTSAQKNPTAFYLCASKSRARGTEAFFGQGTRLTVV.

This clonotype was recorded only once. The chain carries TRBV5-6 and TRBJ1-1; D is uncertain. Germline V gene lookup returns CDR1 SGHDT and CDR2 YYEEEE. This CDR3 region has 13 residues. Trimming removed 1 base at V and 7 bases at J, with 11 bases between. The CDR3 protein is CASSLTARSEAFF. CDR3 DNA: TGTGCCAGCAGCTTGACCGCCAGAAGTGAAGCTTTCTTT.

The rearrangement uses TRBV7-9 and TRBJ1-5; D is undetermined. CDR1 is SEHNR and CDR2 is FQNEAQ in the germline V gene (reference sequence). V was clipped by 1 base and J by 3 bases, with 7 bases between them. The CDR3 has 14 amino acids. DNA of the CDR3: TGTGCCAGCAGCTTAGAGGGAACCAATCAGCCCCAGCATTTT. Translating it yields CASSLEGTNQPQHF.

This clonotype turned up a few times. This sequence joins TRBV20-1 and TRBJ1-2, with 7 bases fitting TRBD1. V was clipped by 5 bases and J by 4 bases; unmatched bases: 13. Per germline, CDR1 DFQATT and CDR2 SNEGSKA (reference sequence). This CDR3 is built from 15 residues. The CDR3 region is CSAPRQGESAYGYTF. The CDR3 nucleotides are TGCAGTGCTCCGCGGCAGGGGGAGTCCGCCTATGGCTACACCTTC.

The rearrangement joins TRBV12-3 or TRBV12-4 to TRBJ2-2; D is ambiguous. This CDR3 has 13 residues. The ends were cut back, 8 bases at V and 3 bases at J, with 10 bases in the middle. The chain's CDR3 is CASGRAHTGELFF. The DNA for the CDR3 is TGTGCCAGCGGTAGGGCCCACACCGGGGAGCTGTTTTTT.

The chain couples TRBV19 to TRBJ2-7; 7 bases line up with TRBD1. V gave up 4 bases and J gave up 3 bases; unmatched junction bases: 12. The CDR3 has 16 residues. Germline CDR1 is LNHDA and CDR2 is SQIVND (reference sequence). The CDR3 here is CASSRLRGTEYYEQYF. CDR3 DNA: TGTGCCAGTAGTAGACTCCGAGGGACAGAGTACTACGAGCAGTACTTC.

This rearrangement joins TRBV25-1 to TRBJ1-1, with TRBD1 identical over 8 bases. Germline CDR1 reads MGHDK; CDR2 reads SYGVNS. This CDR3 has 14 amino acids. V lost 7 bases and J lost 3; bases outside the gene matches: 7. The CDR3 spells CASTTGGEDTEAFF. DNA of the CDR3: TGTGCCAGCACCACAGGGGGAGAGGACACTGAAGCTTTCTTT.

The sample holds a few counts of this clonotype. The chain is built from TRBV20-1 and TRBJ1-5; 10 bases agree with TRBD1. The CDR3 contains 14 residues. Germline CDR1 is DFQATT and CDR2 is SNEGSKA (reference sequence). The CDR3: CSAGTGARNQPQHF. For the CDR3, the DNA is TGCAGCGCAGGGACAGGGGCACGCAATCAGCCCCAGCATTTT.

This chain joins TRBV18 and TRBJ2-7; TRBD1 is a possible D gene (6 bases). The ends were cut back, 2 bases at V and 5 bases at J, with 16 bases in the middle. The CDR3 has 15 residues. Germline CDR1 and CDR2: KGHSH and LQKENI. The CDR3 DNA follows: TGTGCCAGCTCACCAGGCGCAGGGGCGAGGGACGAGCAGTACTTC. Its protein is CASSPGAGARDEQYF.

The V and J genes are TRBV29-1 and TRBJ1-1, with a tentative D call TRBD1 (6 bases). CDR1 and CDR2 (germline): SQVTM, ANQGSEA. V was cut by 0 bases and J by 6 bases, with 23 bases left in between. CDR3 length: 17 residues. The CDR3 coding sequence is TGCAGCGTTGAAGATCACCCCACAGGGAGGAGGGGCGCTGAAGCTTTCTTT. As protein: CSVEDHPTGRRGAEAFF.

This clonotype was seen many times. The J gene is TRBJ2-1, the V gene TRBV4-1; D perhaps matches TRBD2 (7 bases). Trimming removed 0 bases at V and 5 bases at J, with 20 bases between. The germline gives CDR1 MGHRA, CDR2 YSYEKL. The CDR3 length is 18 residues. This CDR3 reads CASSQESAGANVDNEQFF. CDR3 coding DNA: TGCGCCAGCAGCCAAGAATCGGCGGGGGCCAACGTAGACAATGAGCAGTTCTTC.

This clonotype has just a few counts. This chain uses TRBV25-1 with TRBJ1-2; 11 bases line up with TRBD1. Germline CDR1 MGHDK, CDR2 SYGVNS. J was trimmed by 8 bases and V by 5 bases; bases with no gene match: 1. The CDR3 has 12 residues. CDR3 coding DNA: TGTGCCAGCAGTTGGACAGGGGGCGGCTACACCTTC. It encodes CASSWTGGGYTF.

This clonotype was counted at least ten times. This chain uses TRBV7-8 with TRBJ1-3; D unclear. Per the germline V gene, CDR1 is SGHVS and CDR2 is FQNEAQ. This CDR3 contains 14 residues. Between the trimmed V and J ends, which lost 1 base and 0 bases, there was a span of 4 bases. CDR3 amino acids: CASSLVDSGNTIYF. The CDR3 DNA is TGTGCCAGCAGCTTAGTAGACTCTGGAAACACCATATATTTT.

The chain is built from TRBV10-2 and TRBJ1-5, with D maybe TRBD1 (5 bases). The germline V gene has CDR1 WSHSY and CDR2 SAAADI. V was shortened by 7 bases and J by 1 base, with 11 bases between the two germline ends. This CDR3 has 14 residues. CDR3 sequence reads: CASKVRGSNQPQHF. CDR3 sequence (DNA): TGCGCCAGCAAGGTCCGGGGGAGCAATCAGCCCCAGCATTTT.

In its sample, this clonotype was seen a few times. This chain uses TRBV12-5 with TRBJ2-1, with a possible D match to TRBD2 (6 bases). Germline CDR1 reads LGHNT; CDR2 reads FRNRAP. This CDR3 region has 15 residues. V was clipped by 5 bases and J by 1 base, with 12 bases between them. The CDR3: CASGLREESYNEQFF. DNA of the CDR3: TGTGCTAGTGGTCTTAGGGAGGAGTCCTACAATGAGCAGTTCTTC. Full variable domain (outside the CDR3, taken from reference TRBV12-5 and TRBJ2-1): DARVTQTPRHKVTEMGQEVTMRCQPILGHNTVFWYRQTMMQGLELLAYFRNRAPLDDSGMPKDRFSAEMPDATLATLKIQPSEPRDSAVYFCASGLREESYNEQFFGPGTRLTVL.

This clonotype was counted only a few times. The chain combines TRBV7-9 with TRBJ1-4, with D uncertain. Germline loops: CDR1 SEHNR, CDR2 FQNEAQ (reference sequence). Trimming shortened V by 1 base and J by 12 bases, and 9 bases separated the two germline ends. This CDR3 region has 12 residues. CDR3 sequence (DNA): TGTGCCAGCAGCTTAGAAGGGATACAACTGTTTTTT. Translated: CASSLEGIQLFF.

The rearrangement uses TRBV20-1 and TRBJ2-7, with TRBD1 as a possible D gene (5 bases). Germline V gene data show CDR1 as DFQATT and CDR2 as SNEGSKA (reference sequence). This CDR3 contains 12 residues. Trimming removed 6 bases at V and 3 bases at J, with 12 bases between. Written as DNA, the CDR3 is TGCAGTGCGTTAGACAGAAACTACGAGCAGTACTTC. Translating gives CSALDRNYEQYF.

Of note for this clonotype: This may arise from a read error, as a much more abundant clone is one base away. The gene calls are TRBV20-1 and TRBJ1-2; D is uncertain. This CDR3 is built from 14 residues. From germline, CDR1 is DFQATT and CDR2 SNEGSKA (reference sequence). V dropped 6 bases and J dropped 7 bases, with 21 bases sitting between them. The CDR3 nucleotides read TGCAGTGCCAAGAGACCCACAGTGATAGTTGGCTACACCTTC. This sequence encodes CSAKRPTVIVGYTF.